This TCR beta chain emerged from a study of Graves' ophthalmopathy and Graves' hyperthyroidism. Study-level results: Stable hyperthyroidism and ophthalmopathy were told apart by a 13-signature model, which achieved 87.88% sensitivity and around 80% specificity. Blood samples also showed most expanded thyroid clonotypes exceeding 0.001 frequency.

Amplified TCR beta CDR3 regions were obtained using RNA transcripts as template. Second-round multiplex PCR came after a first-round RT-PCR that employed HTBI primers. From the multiplex PCR reads, TCRdb called clonotypes with MiXCR, one entry per CDR3 protein. The sample includes 1 million to 1.3 million distinct CDR3 sequences, 36% of them seen just once. In its sample, this clonotype was seen many times. The target antigen is unknown. Each hyperthyroidism patient was newly diagnosed, with under 2 months' duration, and aged 18 to 65. Uncontrolled infections, pregnancy, lactation or other autoimmune diseases led to patient exclusion. The CDR3 is 14 amino acids. CDR1 is SGHVS, CDR2 FQNEAQ, per germline. V lost 5 bases and J 2 bases, leaving 13 bases between the germline ends.

The sequence came from an adult man with Graves' hyperthyroidism. The sequenced sample consisted of peripheral blood or thyroid tissue (not recorded which). The chain uses TRBV7-8 and TRBJ2-7, with D possibly being TRBD1 (6 bases). CDR3 in amino acids: CASSEGVLAYEQYF. Here the CDR3 DNA reads TGTGCCAGCAGCGAGGGGGTTCTAGCCTACGAGCAGTACTTC. The full variable domain, its missing parts supplied by reference TRBV7-8 and TRBJ2-7, is GAGVSQSPRYKVAKRGQDVALRCDPISGHVSLFWYQQALGQGPEFLTYFQNEAQLDKSGLPSDRFFAERPEGSVSTLKIQRTQQEDSAVYLCASSEGVLAYEQYFGPGTRLTVT.